This entry features one T cell receptor (beta chain) sequence. No antigen is known for it. The data derive from a study of shared clonotypes between healthy human individuals. The CDR3 sequence is 12 residues long. V shed 5 bases and J 8 bases; nucleotides not matched to a gene: 3. CDR1 and CDR2 (germline): MNHEY, SVGAGI. Each cell subset's genomic DNA was divided evenly among several immunoSEQ plates. TCRdb keeps only in-frame clones here, not all; method: immunoSEQ multiplex PCR. The sample yields over a million clones, 65% to 75% seen once. General observations from the study: Generally, estimated richness proved larger in naive subsets than it did in memory subsets. All-four-donor shared clonotypes had higher generation probabilities than non-shared clonotypes did. Between several donors, naive CD4 clonotypes were shared at a level of approximately 5%.

Input material: memory CD4+ T cells sorted from blood. Subset meaning: CD45RA-negative fraction. The receptor's source is a man between 18 and 35 years old in good health. J is TRBJ2-1 and V is TRBV6-5, with 7 nucleotides matching TRBD1. CDR3 amino acids: CASSQTGDEQFF. In nucleotides, the CDR3 is TGTGCCAGCAGTCAAACAGGGGATGAGCAGTTCTTC.